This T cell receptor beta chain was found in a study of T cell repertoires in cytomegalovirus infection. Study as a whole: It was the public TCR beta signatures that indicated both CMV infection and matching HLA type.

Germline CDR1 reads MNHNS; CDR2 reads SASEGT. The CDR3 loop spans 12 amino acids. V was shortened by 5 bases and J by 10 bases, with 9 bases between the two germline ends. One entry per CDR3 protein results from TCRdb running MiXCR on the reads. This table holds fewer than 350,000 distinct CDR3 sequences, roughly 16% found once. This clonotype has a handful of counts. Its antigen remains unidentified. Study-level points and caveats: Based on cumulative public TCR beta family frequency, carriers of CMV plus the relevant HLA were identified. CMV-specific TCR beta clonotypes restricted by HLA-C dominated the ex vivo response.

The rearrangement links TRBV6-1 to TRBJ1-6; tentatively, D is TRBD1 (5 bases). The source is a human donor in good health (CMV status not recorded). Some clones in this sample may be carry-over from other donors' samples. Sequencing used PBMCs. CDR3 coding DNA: TGTGCCAGCAGTAGGGGAAAATCACCCCTCCACTTT. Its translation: CASSRGKSPLHF.